In its sample, the clone carrying this T cell receptor beta chain was seen many times. Antigen unknown. The CDR3 totals 14 residues. V was pared by 5 bases and J by 6 bases, with 8 bases of the junction left unmatched. Per the germline V gene, CDR1 is SGHTA and CDR2 is FQGNSA. The sample originates from a study of CD8 T cells in ankylosing spondylitis. Study observations and caveats: A motif in TCR beta, a set of eight or nine highly homologous variants, appeared characteristic of ankylosing spondylitis blood. Disease-linked clones had a CD8+ phenotype and relatively low frequency in peripheral blood. Prior literature has documented some motif variants in synovial fluid and blood from reactive arthritis.

Making the TCR beta libraries involved quantitative 5'-RACE with molecular barcodes. TCRdb re-derived calls from the 5' RACE reads in MiXCR, one entry per CDR3 protein. The sample includes over 110,000 distinct CDR3 sequences, roughly 8.8% of them seen just once. The chain joins TRBV7-2 to TRBJ2-7, with 9 bases identical to TRBD2. Input material: synovial fluid, either unsorted or a sorted T cell fraction (not recorded which). The source is a male donor with ankylosing spondylitis. The CDR3: CASSPLAGLGEQYF. CDR3 bases: TGTGCCAGCAGCCCACTAGCGGGCCTAGGCGAGCAGTACTTC.